This T cell receptor beta chain emerged from a study of blood T cell repertoires in COVID-19. Study as a whole: PBMCs, B-cell-depleted T cells, or T cells were the source of the cDNA or gDNA that made up the material.

V dropped 1 base and J dropped 1; count of bases not matched to a gene: 4. Germline V gene lookup returns CDR1 LNHDA and CDR2 SQIVND (reference sequence). There are 15 residues in the CDR3. Original methodology: It was from reference gene primer amplification that nucleated cell counts were estimated. Here immunoSEQ multiplex PCR was the method, and the copy in TCRdb shows in-frame clones only, minus some. That table furnishes V, J and clone size, whereas the DNA furnished D and trimming. The table has about 250,000 clones, roughly 90% seen once. Participants, 18 to 89 years old, spanned 24 US areas. Participant-given clinical history determined each cohort assignment.

The receptor comes from a woman in her 30s with acute COVID-19. V usage is TRBV19 and J usage is TRBJ2-7; TRBD2 aligns across 7 bases. Sequenced sample: PBMCs or T cells enriched from blood (not recorded which). The CDR3 region is CASSIGGGPSYEQYF. CDR3 DNA sequence: TGTGCCAGTAGTATAGGGGGGGGTCCTTCCTACGAGCAGTACTTC.